The TCR beta chain under discussion was sequenced for a study of cytomegalovirus exposure and HLA in healthy donors. Study-level points and caveats: Later genetic work tied a missense DCLRE1C variant to beta-chain V and J trimming. A prior analysis recorded that most TCR beta V segments were productive about 87% or about 30% of the time. The number of N-insertions in an Asian-associated ancestry cluster was reportedly below the 666-donor mean in a later analysis.

Both 60 Vbeta primers and 13 Jbeta primers went into the PCR. TCRdb's copy holds only in-frame clones and misses some; the assay was immunoSEQ multiplex PCR. Altogether about 190,000 clones are present, about 86% being singletons, with the ten largest covering around 2%. Nominal health characterized the donors when sampled, though unrecorded immune exposures were likely. The CDR3 has 16 amino acids. V gave up 1 base and J gave up 3 bases, with 16 bases separating them. Germline V gives CDR1 GTSNPN, CDR2 SVGIG (reference sequence). This clone came up a few times. Its antigen is as yet unknown. The TCR comes from a woman in her late teens or twenties in good health and CMV-seropositive. Input material: PBMCs. This sequence joins TRBV30 and TRBJ1-5; weak D call: TRBD1 (6 bases). The CDR3 DNA reads TGTGCCTGGAGTGCCGGGGGGGCAGGGGCCAATCAGCCCCAGCATTTT. It is translated as CAWSAGGAGANQPQHF.